This T cell receptor (beta chain) was obtained from a study of blood T cell repertoires in COVID-19. Study-level background: The United States, Italy and Spain were the sources of the acute and convalescent COVID-19 samples. Sample material is recorded as cDNA or gDNA derived from T cells, B-cell-depleted T cells, or PBMCs.

Germline CDR1 is LNHNV and CDR2 is YYDKDF (reference sequence). With 3 bases clipped from V and 2 bases from J, the junction kept 7 bases outside the gene matches. The CDR3 has 16 amino acids. This clone was seen more than once but under ten times. How the authors handled the data: The assay estimated nucleated cells by amplifying reference gene primers. Repertoires were generated with immunoSEQ multiplex PCR, while TCRdb's copy carries only in-frame clones and drops some. That table furnishes V, J and clone size, whereas the DNA furnished D and trimming. Among about 78,000 clones listed, approximately 86% were seen once.

This sequence was found in a man between 50 and 59 years old with active or convalescent COVID-19. Material for sequencing was peripheral blood. The chain uses TRBV15 and TRBJ1-2; 9 bases line up with TRBD1. Here the CDR3 DNA reads TGTGCCACCAGCAGTACAGGGGGCGAACTAAACTATGGCTACACCTTC. Its protein product is CATSSTGGELNYGYTF.